This T cell receptor beta chain was found in a study of T cell changes during pregnancy in multiple sclerosis (dated by TCRdb to about 2019). With respect to the entire study: The study examined how the T cell repertoire changed over the course of pregnancy in women with multiple sclerosis.

This clone was seen a single time. Which antigen it targets is not known. It is likely a read error, because the conserved phenylalanine at the end of the CDR3 is missing. The method behind the library was the immunoSEQ multiplex PCR assay. Entries here come from immuneACCESS through TCRdb and include only in-frame sequences with V and J called. Some clones fail to appear in such tables; in the studies checked, an unresolved V gene covers under half of the shortfall, and the cause of the remainder is unknown. This sample is represented by about 68,000 clones; 75% to 95% of them were singletons. Together, the top ten hold approximately 1.5% of the sample. For this chain, trimming is 5 bases at the V end and 0 bases at the J end, and the number of junction bases without a gene match is 5. The length of the CDR3 is 15 amino acids, counting both ends. CDR3 DNA only is kept here, 45 bases in frame from base 1. CDR1 and CDR2 were assigned from the germline V gene as MNHEY and SVGAGI.

The sequence links TRBV6-5 to TRBJ1-2, and 8 junctional nucleotides match TRBD1. Sequenced here: peripheral blood, sampled in the third trimester of pregnancy. The TCR sequence derives from a female donor with multiple sclerosis, enrolled in a pregnancy study. The DNA is as follows: TGTGCCAGCAGTCCAGGGGGCGTATCTAACTATGGCTACACCCTC. It codes for CASSPGGVSNYGYTL.